This T cell receptor (beta chain) came from a study of blood T cell repertoires in COVID-19. Study context: Whether acute or convalescent, the COVID-19 samples came from the United States, Italy and Spain. T cells, B-cell-depleted T cells, or PBMCs provided the cDNA or gDNA that served as material.

Only one count was recorded for this clone. Seattle patient enrollment occurred during active infection, with longitudinal follow-up thereafter. Original data processing: Amplification with reference gene primers provided the estimates of nucleated cell counts. Here immunoSEQ multiplex PCR was the method, and the copy in TCRdb shows in-frame clones only, minus some. V and J calls and clone size are copied from that table; D and trimming were computed from the DNA. The sample lists more than 350,000 clones; 70% to 90% were seen once. The sequence was collected from a woman in her thirties with COVID-19, enrolled during active disease. Sequences were obtained from peripheral blood.

The DNA of the CDR3 is TGTGCCAGCAGTGAATTAACCGTTAAGAGCAATGAGCAGTTCTTC. Amino acids: CASSELTVKSNEQFF. The rearrangement uses TRBV2 and TRBJ2-1; D remains unclear. The V end lost 2 bases, the J end lost 6 bases, and 14 bases lay between the germline ends. CDR3 length: 15 residues. Germline CDR1 reads SNHLY; CDR2 reads FYNNEI.